A single sample gave rise to the 30 T cell receptor beta chains below, sequenced in a study of T cell repertoires in cytomegalovirus infection. TCRdb recomputed calls from the reads with MiXCR, one row per CDR3 protein. This table has over 100,000 distinct CDR3 sequences, approximately 16% appearing once. The sequenced sample consisted of PBMCs. These receptors all stem from a human donor in good health (CMV status not recorded). Some clones in this sample may be carry-over from other donors' samples.

This clonotype has only a few counts. The V and J genes are TRBV29-1 and TRBJ1-2; D not certain. V was pared by 6 bases and J by 8 bases, with 13 bases between. CDR1 is SQVTM and CDR2 is ANQGSEA in the germline V gene. The CDR3 is 11 residues long. The CDR3 sequence is CSVKRPEGYTF. The CDR3 nucleotides are TGCAGCGTCAAAAGGCCGGAAGGCTACACCTTC.

This chain uses TRBV5-1 with TRBJ1-1, with a tentative D call TRBD1 (6 bases). CDR1 SGHRS and CDR2 YFSETQ come from the germline V gene. With 2 bases removed from V and 4 bases from J, the gap between germline ends came to 9 bases. This CDR3 is 13 amino acids long. CDR3 sequence: CASSFEGVTEAFF. CDR3 in DNA: TGCGCCAGCAGCTTCGAGGGGGTCACTGAAGCTTTCTTT.

This clonotype ranks as medium-sized (0.01 to 0.1%). This chain links TRBV7-2 with TRBJ2-5, with 9 bases that match TRBD1. Germline values: CDR1 SGHTA, CDR2 FQGNSA. Germline trimming cut 5 bases from V and 6 bases from J; bases unmatched to any gene: 10. The CDR3 is 15 amino acids. The DNA of the CDR3 is TGTGCCAGCAGCCAAGCGGGACAGGGTGAAAAGACCCAGTACTTC. Translation: CASSQAGQGEKTQYF.

This chain joins TRBV11-2 and TRBJ1-2, with D perhaps TRBD1 (6 bases). V was pared by 8 bases and J by 2 bases, with 9 bases between. CDR3 length: 12 amino acids. Germline V lookup: CDR1 SGHAT, CDR2 FQNNGV. CDR3 nucleotide sequence: TGTGCCAGCGAGGGACAAAACTATGGCTACACCTTC. It yields the protein CASEGQNYGYTF.

In regard to this clonotype: The junction differs from germline at one of its ends, possibly a read error. V is TRBV7-9 and J is TRBJ1-4; D is possibly TRBD1 (5 bases). This CDR3 spans 16 amino acids. Germline-derived CDR1 and CDR2 are SEHNR and FQNEAQ (reference sequence). The CDR3 loop reads CASSLKGQGLEEKLSF. DNA of the CDR3: TGTGCCAGCAGCTTAAAGGGGCAGGGATTAGAAGAAAAACTGTCTTTT.

The table lists this clonotype with many counts. The CDR3 DNA follows: TGTGCCAGTTCGGGACAGGACAATGAGCAGTTCTTC. This codes for CASSGQDNEQFF. This chain joins TRBV28 and TRBJ2-1, with 8 bases matching TRBD1. The CDR3 spans 12 residues. The germline V gene has CDR1 MDHEN and CDR2 SYDVKM. With 9 bases clipped from V and 5 bases from J, the junction kept 3 bases outside the gene matches.

This clonotype was seen many times. The chain combines TRBV7-8 with TRBJ2-1; D call uncertain. Trimming removed 2 bases at V and 7 bases at J, with 6 bases between. CDR1 and CDR2 (germline): SGHVS, FQNEAQ. The CDR3 loop spans 12 amino acids. CDR3 sequence reads: CASSLSRNEQFF. The CDR3 DNA sequence: TGTGCCAGCAGCTTAAGTAGGAATGAGCAGTTCTTC.

This clonotype was detected a few times. The J gene is TRBJ2-5, the V gene TRBV12-3 or TRBV12-4; 12 positions match TRBD2. V lost 5 bases and J lost 5; bases outside the gene matches: 6. This CDR3 is 15 amino acids long. CDR3: CASSEGLAGVETQYF. The CDR3 nucleotides are TGTGCCAGCAGTGAGGGACTAGCGGGTGTCGAGACCCAGTACTTC.

This clonotype turned up a few times. The chain carries TRBV12-5 and TRBJ2-3, with no clear D. The CDR3 sequence is 11 residues long. CDR1 is LGHNT, CDR2 FRNRAP, per germline. V shed 7 bases and J shed 5 bases, with 7 bases lying between them. This chain's CDR3 is CASALGDTQYF. In nucleotides, the CDR3 is TGTGCTAGTGCCTTGGGAGATACGCAGTATTTT.

This clonotype was detected many times. This chain joins TRBV3-1 and TRBJ1-3, with a tentative D call TRBD1 (5 bases). With 1 base removed from V and 2 bases from J, the gap between germline ends came to 9 bases. Germline V gene lookup returns CDR1 LGHDT and CDR2 YNNKEL (reference sequence). The CDR3 spans 15 residues. The CDR3 sequence is CASSQVTETGNTIYF. CDR3 in DNA: TGTGCCAGCAGCCAAGTGACAGAGACTGGAAACACCATATATTTT.

Comments on this clonotype: A read error may produce the germline difference seen at one junction end. The rearrangement joins TRBV10-3 to TRBJ2-3, with D perhaps TRBD2 (6 bases). The CDR3 extends over 14 amino acids. CDR1 is ENHRY and CDR2 is SYGVKD in the germline V gene. The CDR3 here is CTINPGDLDDTQYF. The CDR3 DNA follows: TGTACCATCAATCCGGGGGACCTCGACGATACGCAGTATTTT.

The rearrangement uses TRBV7-8 and TRBJ1-1, with 7 positions matching TRBD1. This CDR3 comprises 14 residues. Germline values: CDR1 SGHVS, CDR2 FQNEAQ. With 5 bases clipped from V and 4 bases from J, the junction kept 7 bases outside the gene matches. CDR3 protein: CASSAGDRATEAFF. CDR3 coding DNA: TGTGCCAGCAGCGCGGGTGACAGGGCCACTGAAGCTTTCTTT.

This clonotype was recorded a few times. V and J are TRBV27 and TRBJ1-1; D is perhaps TRBD1 (6 bases). The germline V gene has CDR1 MNHEY and CDR2 SMNVEV (reference sequence). The CDR3 totals 14 residues. Trimming shortened V by 6 bases and J by 6 bases, and 17 bases separated the two germline ends. In DNA form, the CDR3 reads TGTGCCAGCAGCGAAAAGGGGGGGAGGGCTGAAGCTTTCTTT. This encodes CASSEKGGRAEAFF.

This clonotype was seen ten or more times. The chain carries TRBV7-8 and TRBJ1-6; no firm D call. The ends were cut back, 0 bases at V and 6 bases at J, with 0 bases in the middle. Germline CDR1 SGHVS, CDR2 FQNEAQ. The CDR3 totals 12 residues. CDR3 sequence reads: CASSLANSPLHF. The CDR3 nucleotides are TGTGCCAGCAGCTTAGCTAATTCACCCCTCCACTTT.

This sequence joins TRBV29-1 and TRBJ2-1; no clear D. The CDR3 is made up of 16 amino acids. Germline values: CDR1 SQVTM, CDR2 ANQGSEA. Deletions cut 0 bases from V and 0 bases from J, with 12 bases between. CDR3 DNA: TGCAGCGTTGAAGATCAGGCCAGGAGCTCCTACAATGAGCAGTTCTTC. This sequence encodes CSVEDQARSSYNEQFF.

At least ten counts were recorded for this clonotype. J is TRBJ1-5 and V is TRBV7-2; 10 nucleotides align to TRBD1. Unmatched junction bases numbered 4, after V lost 5 bases and J lost 3 bases. CDR1 and CDR2 (germline): SGHTA, FQGNSA. The CDR3 totals 15 residues. The CDR3 sequence: CASSAGQGVNQPQHF. CDR3 sequence (DNA): TGTGCCAGCAGCGCCGGACAGGGGGTCAATCAGCCCCAGCATTTT. Based on the CDR3 plus reference TRBV7-2 and TRBJ1-5, the full variable domain is GAGVSQSPSNKVTEKGKDVELRCDPISGHTALYWYRQSLGQGLEFLIYFQGNSAPDKSGLPSDRFSAERTGGSVSTLTIQRTQQEDSAVYLCASSAGQGVNQPQHFGDGTRLSIL.

This clonotype has at least ten counts. The J gene is TRBJ1-2, the V gene TRBV19, with a tentative D call TRBD1 (5 bases). This CDR3 has 20 amino acids. V was clipped by 3 bases and J by 3 bases, with 29 bases between them. Germline CDR1 LNHDA, CDR2 SQIVND (reference sequence). The CDR3 region has the DNA TGTGCCAGTAGTATGAATGCGCTCGACTGGGACCCTAAGGAGGACTATGGCTACACCTTC. This encodes CASSMNALDWDPKEDYGYTF.

The V call is TRBV12-3 or TRBV12-4, the J call TRBJ2-1; 9 nucleotides agree with TRBD1. With 5 bases clipped from V and 3 bases from J, the junction kept 5 bases outside the gene matches. There are 15 residues in the CDR3. CDR3 in amino acids: CASSPTGGDYNEQFF. As DNA, the CDR3 is TGTGCCAGCAGTCCGACAGGGGGGGACTACAATGAGCAGTTCTTC.

This rearrangement joins TRBV12-3 or TRBV12-4 to TRBJ1-2, with TRBD1 matching 7 bases. The V segment lost 3 bases and the J segment 0 bases; nucleotides outside the gene matches: 13. The CDR3 is 18 residues long. The CDR3 region has the DNA TGTGCCAGCAGTTTCCATCCGGGACAGATGGATGCTAACTATGGCTACACCTTC. This gives the protein CASSFHPGQMDANYGYTF.

Ten or more counts support this clonotype. The chain joins TRBV7-2 to TRBJ2-3; D uncertain. The germline CDR1 and CDR2 sequences are SGHTA and FQGNSA. The V gene lost 4 bases and the J gene lost 5 bases, with 4 bases spanning the gap. The CDR3 covers 11 residues. CDR3 sequence (DNA): TGTGCCAGCAGCTGGGGAGATACGCAGTATTTT. Translation gives CASSWGDTQYF.

The rearrangement joins TRBV28 to TRBJ2-6; D is possibly TRBD1 or TRBD2 (7 bases each). In germline, CDR1 is MDHEN, CDR2 SYDVKM. Trimming stripped 2 bases from V and 0 bases from J, with 14 bases between. The CDR3 extends over 18 amino acids. The DNA of the CDR3 is TGTGCCAGCAGTTTAGAGCAGGGGGGGTACTCTGGGGCCAACGTCCTGACTTTC. Its translation: CASSLEQGGYSGANVLTF. Together with reference TRBV28 and TRBJ2-6, the CDR3 gives the full variable domain: DVKVTQSSRYLVKRTGEKVFLECVQDMDHENMFWYRQDPGLGLRLIYFSYDVKMKEKGDIPEGYSVSREKKERFSLILESASTNQTSMYLCASSLEQGGYSGANVLTFGAGSRLTVL.

This CDR3 is CASSLWGGAGYEQFF. The CDR3 nucleotides read TGTGCCAGCAGTTTATGGGGGGGGGCGGGCTATGAGCAGTTCTTC. The chain links TRBV28 to TRBJ2-1; tentatively, D is TRBD2 (7 bases). The CDR3 consists of 15 residues. V lost 0 bases and J 8 bases, leaving 14 bases between the germline ends. Germline assignment: CDR1 MDHEN and CDR2 SYDVKM.

This clonotype has ten or more counts. V usage is TRBV7-8 and J usage is TRBJ1-1, with D possibly TRBD1 on 6 matching bases. V dropped 6 bases and J dropped 9 bases, with 20 bases sitting between them. Germline V gene data show CDR1 as SGHVS and CDR2 as FQNEAQ. The CDR3 has 14 residues. CDR3 DNA: TGTGCCAGCAGAGTCTTACAGGGAGCTGGACAAGCTTTCTTT. The encoded protein is CASRVLQGAGQAFF. The full variable domain, with the rest looked up from reference TRBV7-8 and TRBJ1-1, is GAGVSQSPRYKVAKRGQDVALRCDPISGHVSLFWYQQALGQGPEFLTYFQNEAQLDKSGLPSDRFFAERPEGSVSTLKIQRTQQEDSAVYLCASRVLQGAGQAFFGQGTRLTVV.

The chain recombines TRBV6-2 or TRBV6-3 with TRBJ1-2; perhaps TRBD1 as D (5 bases). Germline loops: CDR1 MNHEY, CDR2 SVGEGT. The CDR3 extends over 13 amino acids. Trimming pared 5 bases from V and 7 bases from J, leaving 14 bases between. This chain's CDR3 is CASSRDGASGYTF. CDR3 bases: TGTGCCAGCAGTCGCGACGGGGCGAGTGGCTACACCTTC.

This clonotype ranks as medium-sized (0.01 to 0.1%). The chain has TRBV12-3 or TRBV12-4 and TRBJ1-1, with 7 bases fitting TRBD1. The CDR3 sequence is 13 residues long. V shed 7 bases, J shed 7 bases, and the junction held 9 bases outside the gene matches. In nucleotides, the CDR3 is TGTGCCAGCACCCTACAGGGGTTAGGTGAAGCTTTCTTT. Protein product: CASTLQGLGEAFF.

This clonotype was counted at least ten times. The rearrangement uses TRBV24-1 and TRBJ1-5; no reliable D call. From germline, CDR1 is KGHDR and CDR2 SFDVKD. This CDR3 has 12 amino acids. V was clipped by 9 bases and J by 15 bases, with 20 bases between them. Here the CDR3 reads CATSGSTGKRHF. Written as DNA, the CDR3 is TGTGCCACCTCGGGTTCGACGGGGAAGCGGCATTTT.

There are many counts of this clonotype. J is TRBJ2-4 and V is TRBV7-2; D might be TRBD1 or TRBD2, each matching 5 bases. This CDR3 has 12 residues. From germline, CDR1 is SGHTA and CDR2 FQGNSA. Between the trimmed V and J ends, which lost 3 bases and 15 bases, there was a span of 15 bases. The DNA for the CDR3 is TGTGCCAGCAGCTTGTATCCGGGACGGGGGTACTTC. It encodes CASSLYPGRGYF.

This clonotype was seen ten or more times. This sequence joins TRBV7-9 and TRBJ2-7; D not resolved. This CDR3 contains 13 residues. Germline CDR1 reads SEHNR; CDR2 reads FQNEAQ (reference sequence). V was pared by 1 base and J by 7 bases, with 11 bases between. The CDR3, as DNA: TGTGCCAGCAGCTTAGGGGCGGAGAGGGAGCAGTACTTC. Protein product: CASSLGAEREQYF.

Points on this clonotype: The junction differs from germline at one of its ends, possibly a read error. The chain uses TRBV7-8 and TRBJ2-7; D may match TRBD1 or TRBD2 (5 bases each). The CDR3 is made up of 12 amino acids. The germline gives CDR1 SGHVS, CDR2 FQNEAQ. The CDR3 region has the DNA TGTGCCATCAGCTTACCAGGGAGCGAGCAGTACTTC. Translating it yields CAISLPGSEQYF.

V usage is TRBV10-2 and J usage is TRBJ1-1, with TRBD1 matching over 7 bases. Germline V CDR1 and CDR2: WSHSY, SAAADI. The CDR3 spans 14 residues. V was clipped by 5 bases and J by 4 bases; unmatched bases: 7. CDR3 amino acids: CASSQQGRGTEAFF. The CDR3 bases are TGCGCCAGCAGTCAACAGGGGCGGGGCACTGAAGCTTTCTTT.